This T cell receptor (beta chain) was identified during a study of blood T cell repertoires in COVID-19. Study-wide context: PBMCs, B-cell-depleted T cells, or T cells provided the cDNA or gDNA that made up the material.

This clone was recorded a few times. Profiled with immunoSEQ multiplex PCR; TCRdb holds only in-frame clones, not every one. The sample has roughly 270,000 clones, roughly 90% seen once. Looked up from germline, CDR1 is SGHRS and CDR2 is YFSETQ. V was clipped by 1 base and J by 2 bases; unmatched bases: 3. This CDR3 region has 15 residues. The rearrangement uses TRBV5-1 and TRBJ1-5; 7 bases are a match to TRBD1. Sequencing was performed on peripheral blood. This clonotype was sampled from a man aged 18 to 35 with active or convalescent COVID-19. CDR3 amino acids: CASSLTGARNQPQHF. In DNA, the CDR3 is TGCGCCAGCAGCTTGACAGGGGCCCGCAATCAGCCCCAGCATTTT.